These 22 T cell receptor beta chains were sequenced from one sample in a study of T cells after yellow fever vaccination. TCRdb re-derived calls from the 5' RACE reads in MiXCR, one entry per CDR3 protein. The table lists approximately 69,000 distinct CDR3 sequences, around 5% of them singletons. The sequencing used CD4+ T cells sorted from PBMCs, collected around 15 days after the first yellow fever vaccination. These receptors came from a man younger than 35 who received the YFV17D yellow fever vaccine.

In its sample, this clonotype was seen many times. The chain is built from TRBV5-1 and TRBJ1-6; 10 bases are shared with TRBD1. Germline V lookup: CDR1 SGHRS, CDR2 YFSETQ. There are 14 residues in the CDR3. After removal of 4 bases from V and 13 bases from J, the junction contained 8 bases not matched to a gene. This chain's CDR3 is CASSRTGGLAPLHF. The CDR3 DNA is TGCGCCAGCAGCCGGACAGGGGGTTTAGCGCCCCTCCACTTT.

This clonotype was seen ten or more times. This chain joins TRBV18 and TRBJ1-1; TRBD1 might be the D (5 bases). The V end was cut by 1 base, the J end by 11 bases, with 17 bases between. CDR3 length: 14 amino acids. CDR1 and CDR2 (germline): KGHSH, LQKENI. CDR3 amino acids: CASSPQTVYQRAFF. The DNA for the CDR3 is TGTGCCAGCTCACCACAGACAGTATATCAGAGGGCTTTCTTT.

The table lists this clonotype with many counts. This rearrangement joins TRBV5-1 to TRBJ1-2, with D unresolved. From germline, CDR1 is SGHRS and CDR2 YFSETQ. V lost 4 bases and J lost 5, with 15 bases in between. This CDR3 has 14 amino acids. DNA for the CDR3: TGCGCCAGCAGCGTGGCCCCCACAGAGTATGGCTACACCTTC. Translated: CASSVAPTEYGYTF.

This clonotype was seen repeatedly, ten times or more. V and J are TRBV20-1 and TRBJ1-2, with D possibly matching TRBD1 (6 bases). Trimming cost V 3 bases and J 3 bases, with 8 bases left between them. CDR3 length: 12 amino acids. CDR1 DFQATT and CDR2 SNEGSKA come from the germline V gene (reference sequence). This chain's CDR3 is CSARNRDYGYTF. CDR3 coding DNA: TGCAGTGCTAGGAACAGGGACTATGGCTACACCTTC.

This clonotype was counted many times. CDR3 bases: TGTGCCAGCAGTACCGGGACAGGCAATCAGCCCCAGCATTTT. Translating gives CASSTGTGNQPQHF. The chain recombines TRBV6-5 with TRBJ1-5, with 7 bases aligning to TRBD1. The CDR3 covers 14 residues. The V segment lost 5 bases and the J segment 2 bases; nucleotides outside the gene matches: 3. Germline loops: CDR1 MNHEY, CDR2 SVGAGI.

The table lists this clonotype with many counts. This chain links TRBV4-3 with TRBJ1-6; D uncertain. Trimming cost V 0 bases and J 8 bases, with 11 bases left between them. Germline V gene sequence: CDR1 LGHNA, CDR2 YSLEER. CDR3 length: 15 residues. The CDR3 DNA follows: TGCGCCAGCAGCCAAGATCGAGAAAGGTATTCACCCCTCCACTTT. Amino acid sequence: CASSQDRERYSPLHF.

This clonotype was picked up many times. The chain carries TRBV27 and TRBJ2-5, with 11 bases matching TRBD2. Trimming removed 3 bases from V and 5 bases from J; junction bases left unmatched: 5. The CDR3 runs 15 residues. Germline CDR1 reads MNHEY; CDR2 reads SMNVEV (reference sequence). The CDR3 spells CASSFTSGGVETQYF. The CDR3 nucleotides read TGTGCCAGCAGTTTTACTAGCGGGGGAGTTGAGACCCAGTACTTC.

In its sample, this clonotype was seen many times. V and J are TRBV20-1 and TRBJ2-6; D uncertain. The CDR3 loop spans 14 amino acids. Germline CDR1 and CDR2: DFQATT and SNEGSKA (reference sequence). Between the trimmed V and J ends, which lost 2 bases and 4 bases, there was a span of 9 bases. CDR3 loop: CSARSIPGANVLTF. The CDR3 DNA is TGCAGTGCTAGAAGTATTCCCGGGGCCAACGTCCTGACTTTC.

The table lists this clonotype with many counts. Here the CDR3 reads CASSSGLAGVYNEQFF. DNA of the CDR3: TGTGCCAGCAGCTCAGGACTAGCGGGCGTTTACAATGAGCAGTTCTTC. V is TRBV7-8 and J is TRBJ2-1; 11 positions agree with TRBD2. The CDR3 totals 16 residues. V gave up 4 bases and J gave up 4 bases; unmatched junction bases: 6. Germline CDR1 SGHVS, CDR2 FQNEAQ. Using reference TRBV7-8 and TRBJ2-1 for the parts outside the CDR3, the full variable domain is GAGVSQSPRYKVAKRGQDVALRCDPISGHVSLFWYQQALGQGPEFLTYFQNEAQLDKSGLPSDRFFAERPEGSVSTLKIQRTQQEDSAVYLCASSSGLAGVYNEQFFGPGTRLTVL.

In its sample, this clonotype was seen many times. The chain is built from TRBV11-2 and TRBJ2-1; tentative D call: TRBD1 (5 bases). Germline CDR1 reads SGHAT; CDR2 reads FQNNGV. The CDR3 length is 13 residues. Trimming stripped 2 bases from V and 6 bases from J, with 8 bases between. The CDR3 is CASSLIRGNEQFF. CDR3 sequence (DNA): TGTGCCAGCAGCTTAATAAGGGGCAATGAGCAGTTCTTC.

Note on this clonotype: With a much larger clone just one base away, this may be a read error. The chain recombines TRBV7-2 with TRBJ2-3; D not certain. The germline V and J ends were trimmed by 3 bases and 5 bases, with 12 bases remaining between them. CDR1 and CDR2 (germline): SGHTA, FQGNSA. CDR3 length: 14 residues. The CDR3 region has the DNA TGTGCCAGCAGCTTTTATCTATCCAAAGATACGCAGTATTTT. This codes for CASSFYLSKDTQYF.

This clonotype was observed at least ten times. This chain uses TRBV18 with TRBJ1-1; 7 nucleotides align to TRBD1. J was trimmed by 0 bases and V by 3 bases; bases with no gene match: 1. CDR1 is KGHSH, CDR2 LQKENI, per germline. There are 14 residues in the CDR3. The CDR3 DNA reads as TGTGCCAGCTCACCCCAGGGGGTGAACACTGAAGCTTTCTTT. Its translation is CASSPQGVNTEAFF.

This clonotype was counted at least ten times. The genes are TRBV9 and TRBJ1-1; D not resolved. The CDR3 is 14 amino acids. Between the trimmed V and J ends, which lost 3 bases and 3 bases, there was a span of 12 bases. Germline values: CDR1 SGDLS, CDR2 YYNGEE. This CDR3 is CASSASRADTEAFF. CDR3 DNA sequence: TGTGCCAGCAGCGCCAGTCGGGCGGACACTGAAGCTTTCTTT.

This clonotype was observed once. Given a much more abundant clone one base away, this may be a read error. V usage is TRBV19 and J usage is TRBJ2-1; 8 nucleotides line up with TRBD1. CDR1 is LNHDA, CDR2 SQIVND, per germline (reference sequence). The CDR3 runs 15 residues. The CDR3 region is CTSSQDRVLYNEQFF. The CDR3 DNA reads TGTACCAGTAGTCAGGACAGGGTCCTTTACAATGAGCAGTTCTTC.

This clonotype appeared many times. The chain employs TRBV29-1 and TRBJ2-4; D is uncertain. The germline gives CDR1 SQVTM, CDR2 ANQGSEA. This CDR3 region has 13 residues. The germline V and J ends were trimmed by 3 bases and 3 bases, with 9 bases remaining between them. The chain's CDR3 is CSVEDAVKNIQYF. The CDR3 DNA is TGCAGCGTTGAGGATGCGGTCAAAAACATTCAGTACTTC.

In its sample, this clonotype was seen many times. The CDR3 bases are TGCGCCAGCAGCTTGAACGGGGGGGACACAGATACGCAGTATTTT. It encodes CASSLNGGDTDTQYF. This sequence joins TRBV5-1 and TRBJ2-3, with 8 bases matching TRBD2. V was pared by 1 base and J by 2 bases, with 3 bases of the junction left unmatched. Germline V gene lookup returns CDR1 SGHRS and CDR2 YFSETQ. This CDR3 contains 15 residues.

The sample holds many counts of this clonotype. The gene calls are TRBV27 and TRBJ1-6; D may be TRBD1 (5 bases). V lost 1 base to trimming and J lost 8 bases, with 9 bases between them. Germline loops: CDR1 MNHEY, CDR2 SMNVEV (reference sequence). The CDR3 extends over 14 amino acids. CDR3 protein: CASSLWGSYSPLHF. CDR3 coding DNA: TGTGCCAGCAGTTTATGGGGGTCCTATTCACCCCTCCACTTT.

There are many counts of this clonotype. The chain has TRBV5-1 and TRBJ2-5; 11 positions agree with TRBD2. V shed 4 bases, J shed 0 bases, and the junction held 8 bases outside the gene matches. The CDR3 totals 17 residues. CDR1 SGHRS and CDR2 YFSETQ come from the germline V gene. The CDR3 DNA is TGCGCCAGCAGCCCGGGATCTAGCGGGGGGTACCAAGAGACCCAGTACTTC. The encoded protein is CASSPGSSGGYQETQYF.

This clonotype appeared many times. The chain couples TRBV4-3 to TRBJ2-7; 10 bases fit TRBD1. J lost 11 bases, V lost 2 bases, and 24 bases had no gene match. Germline V gene lookup returns CDR1 LGHNA and CDR2 YSLEER. This CDR3 spans 19 amino acids. Here the CDR3 reads CASSQRAGTGDRVIPSKYV. Written as DNA, the CDR3 is TGCGCCAGCAGCCAACGAGCCGGGACAGGGGACCGCGTTATCCCGAGCAAGTACGTC.

The chain carries TRBV19 and TRBJ1-1, with D possibly being TRBD1 (6 bases). CDR3 size: 13 residues. Trimming pared 5 bases from V and 1 base from J, leaving 8 bases between. Germline-derived CDR1 and CDR2 are LNHDA and SQIVND (reference sequence). The CDR3, as DNA: TGTGCCAGTAGTCGGACAGCGAACACTGAAGCTTTCTTT. Its translation is CASSRTANTEAFF.

The chain carries TRBV20-1 and TRBJ1-2; D possibly corresponds to TRBD1 (5 bases). The CDR3 is made up of 14 amino acids. In germline, CDR1 is DFQATT, CDR2 SNEGSKA (reference sequence). Trimming took 3 bases from V and 3 from J, leaving 14 bases between them. The DNA of the CDR3 is TGCAGTGCTAGTCCAGGCGGGACGTACTATGGCTACACCTTC. It translates to CSASPGGTYYGYTF.

This clonotype was counted at least ten times. The chain has TRBV4-2 and TRBJ1-2; 8 bases agree with TRBD1. This CDR3 is 17 amino acids long. The V and J ends lost 4 bases and 7 bases, in that order; junction bases with no gene match: 17. CDR1 LGHNA and CDR2 YNFKEQ come from the germline V gene. CDR3 in amino acids: CASSPTGVKPYSPGYTF. DNA for the CDR3: TGTGCCAGCAGCCCGACAGGGGTTAAGCCATACTCGCCTGGCTACACCTTC.